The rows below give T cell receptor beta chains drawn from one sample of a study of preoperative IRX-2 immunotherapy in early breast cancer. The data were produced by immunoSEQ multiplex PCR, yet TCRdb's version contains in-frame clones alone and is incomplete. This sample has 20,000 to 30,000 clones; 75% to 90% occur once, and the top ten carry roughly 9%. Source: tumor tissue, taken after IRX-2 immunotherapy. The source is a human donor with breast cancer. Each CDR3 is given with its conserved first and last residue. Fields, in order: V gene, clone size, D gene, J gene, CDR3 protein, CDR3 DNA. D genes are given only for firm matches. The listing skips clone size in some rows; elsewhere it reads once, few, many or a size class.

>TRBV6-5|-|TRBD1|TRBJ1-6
CASSYSQGGDTPLHF
TGTGCCAGCAGTTATAGTCAGGGGGGAGACACACCCCTCCACTTT
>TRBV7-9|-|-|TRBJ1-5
CASSDNSNQPQHF
TGTGCCAGCAGCGACAATAGCAATCAGCCCCAGCATTTT
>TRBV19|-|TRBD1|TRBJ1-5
CASSADRIGQPQHF
TGTGCCAGTAGTGCGGACAGGATTGGTCAGCCCCAGCATTTT
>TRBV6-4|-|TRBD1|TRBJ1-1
CASSKRGGTGEAFF
TGTGCCAGCAGTAAACGGGGCGGGACAGGAGAAGCTTTCTTT
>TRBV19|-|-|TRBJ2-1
CASSIKLAPYNEQFF
TGTGCCAGTAGTATTAAACTAGCCCCCTACAATGAGCAGTTCTTC
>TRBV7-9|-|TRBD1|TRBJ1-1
CASSLEGQAPRITEAFF
TGTGCCAGCAGCTTAGAAGGACAGGCCCCTCGGATAACTGAAGCTTTCTTT
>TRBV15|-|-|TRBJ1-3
CATSRDFYNSGNTIYF
TGTGCCACCAGCAGAGATTTTTACAACTCTGGAAACACCATATATTTT
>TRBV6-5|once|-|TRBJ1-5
CASSSQGAGPQHF
TGTGCCAGCAGTTCCCAGGGCGCGGGGCCCCAGCATTTT
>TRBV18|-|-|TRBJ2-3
CASSQTGMAADTQYF
TGTGCCAGCTCACAAACCGGGATGGCAGCAGATACGCAGTATTTT
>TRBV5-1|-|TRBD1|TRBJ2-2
CASSPDDRGGNGELFF
TGCGCCAGCAGCCCGGATGACAGGGGCGGGAACGGGGAGCTGTTTTTT
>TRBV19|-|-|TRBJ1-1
CASSTLGVNTEAFF
TGTGCCAGTAGTACCCTAGGGGTGAACACTGAAGCTTTCTTT
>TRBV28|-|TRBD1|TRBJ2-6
CASRPAGTGGTGANVLTF
TGTGCCAGCAGACCAGCGGGGACAGGGGGGACTGGGGCCAACGTCCTGACTTTC
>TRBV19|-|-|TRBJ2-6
CASSKATGAGANVLTF
TGTGCCAGTAGCAAGGCCACGGGTGCTGGGGCCAACGTCCTGACTTTC
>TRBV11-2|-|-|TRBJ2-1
CASSSSRVVNEQFF
TGTGCCAGCAGCTCGTCGCGGGTAGTCAATGAGCAGTTCTTC
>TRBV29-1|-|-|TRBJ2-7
CSAGEKPEQYF
TGCAGCGCAGGAGAGAAACCTGAGCAGTACTTC
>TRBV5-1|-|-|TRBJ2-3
CATKGFSSTDTQYF
TGCGCCACCAAGGGTTTCTCTAGCACAGATACGCAGTATTTT
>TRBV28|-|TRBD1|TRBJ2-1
CASSFGQVLNEQFF
TGTGCCAGCAGTTTCGGACAGGTCCTGAATGAGCAGTTCTTC
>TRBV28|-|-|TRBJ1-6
CASSFVNNSPLHF
TGTGCCAGCAGTTTCGTAAATAATTCACCCCTCCACTTT
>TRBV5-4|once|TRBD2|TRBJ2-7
CASSVPGLAGEQYF
TGTGCCAGCAGCGTGCCGGGACTAGCCGGCGAGCAGTACTTC
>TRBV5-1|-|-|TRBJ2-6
CASSPVRGRGANVLTF
TGCGCCAGCAGCCCGGTTAGGGGGAGAGGGGCCAACGTCCTGACTTTC
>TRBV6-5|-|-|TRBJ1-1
CASSSAGTEAFF
TGTGCCAGCAGTTCCGCGGGTACTGAAGCTTTCTTT
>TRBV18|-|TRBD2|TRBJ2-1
CASSPPGTSGYNEQFF
TGTGCCAGCTCACCCCCCGGGACTAGCGGGTACAATGAGCAGTTCTTC
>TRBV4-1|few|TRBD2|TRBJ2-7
CASSQALGTSGRAYEQYF
TGCGCCAGCAGCCAAGCCCTTGGGACTAGCGGGAGGGCCTACGAGCAGTACTTC
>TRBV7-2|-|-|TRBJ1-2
CASSLGGSNYGYTF
TGTGCCAGCAGCTTAGGAGGCAGTAACTATGGCTACACCTTC
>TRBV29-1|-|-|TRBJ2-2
CSGGGRRTGELFF
TGCAGCGGGGGGGGGCGGAGAACCGGGGAGCTGTTTTTT
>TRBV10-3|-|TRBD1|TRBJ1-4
CAIRGQGGEKLFF
TGTGCCATCAGAGGACAGGGGGGTGAAAAACTGTTTTTT
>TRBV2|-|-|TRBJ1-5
CASSSRINQPQHF
TGTGCCAGCAGTAGCAGGATCAATCAGCCCCAGCATTTT
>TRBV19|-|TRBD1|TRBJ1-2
CASSLTGDWGYTF
TGTGCCAGTAGCCTCACAGGGGATTGGGGCTACACCTTC
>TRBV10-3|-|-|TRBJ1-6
CAISESMGRINSPLHF
TGTGCCATCAGTGAGTCGATGGGACGCATTAATTCACCCCTCCACTTT
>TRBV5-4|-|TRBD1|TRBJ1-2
CASSLRDSIYGYTF
TGTGCCAGCAGCTTGCGGGACAGCATCTATGGCTACACCTTC
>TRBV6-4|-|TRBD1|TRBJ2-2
CASGEGGENTGELFF
TGTGCCAGCGGGGAAGGGGGCGAGAACACCGGGGAGCTGTTTTTT
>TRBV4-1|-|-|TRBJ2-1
CASTGLLRQNEQFF
TGCGCCAGCACCGGGCTTCTCCGACAGAATGAGCAGTTCTTC
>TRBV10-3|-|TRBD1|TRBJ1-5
CAISDVRQGNQPQHF
TGTGCCATCAGTGATGTCCGACAGGGGAATCAGCCCCAGCATTTT
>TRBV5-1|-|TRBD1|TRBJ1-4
CASSSGDRAEKLFF
TGCGCCAGCAGCTCCGGGGACAGGGCCGAAAAACTGTTTTTT
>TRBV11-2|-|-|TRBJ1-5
CASSSMGAIGQPQHF
TGTGCCAGCAGCTCCATGGGGGCCATAGGACAGCCCCAGCATTTT